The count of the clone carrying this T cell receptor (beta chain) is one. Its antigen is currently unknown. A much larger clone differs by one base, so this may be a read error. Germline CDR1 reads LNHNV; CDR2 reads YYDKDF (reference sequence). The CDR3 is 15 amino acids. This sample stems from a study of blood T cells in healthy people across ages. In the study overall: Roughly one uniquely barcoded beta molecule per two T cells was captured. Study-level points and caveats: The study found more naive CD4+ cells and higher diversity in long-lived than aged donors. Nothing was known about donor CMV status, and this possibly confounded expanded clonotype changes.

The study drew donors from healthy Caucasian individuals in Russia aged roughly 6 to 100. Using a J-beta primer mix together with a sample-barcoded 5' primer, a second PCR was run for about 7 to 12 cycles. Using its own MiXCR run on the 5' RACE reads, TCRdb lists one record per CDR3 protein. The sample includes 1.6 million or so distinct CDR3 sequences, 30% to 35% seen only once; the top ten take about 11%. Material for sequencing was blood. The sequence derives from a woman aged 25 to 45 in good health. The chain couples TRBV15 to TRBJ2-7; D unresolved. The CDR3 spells CATSRPGHLGYERYF. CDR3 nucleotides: TGTGCCACCAGCAGACCCGGCCATTTGGGGTACGAGCGGTACTTC.